Below are 21 T cell receptor beta chains sequenced from a single sample in a study of cytomegalovirus exposure and HLA in healthy donors. Vbeta (60) and Jbeta (13) primers were used in the PCR. The method was immunoSEQ multiplex PCR; TCRdb's version includes in-frame clones alone and lacks a portion of them. The top ten clones hold 6.3% of a sample with more than 85,000 clones, 63% of them seen once. Sequencing was performed on PBMCs. The receptor set was obtained from a woman aged 25 to 45 in good health and CMV-seronegative.

This clone was found a few times. J is TRBJ2-7 and V is TRBV27; tentatively, D is TRBD2 (6 bases). CDR1 is MNHEY, CDR2 SMNVEV, per germline (reference sequence). The CDR3 extends over 14 amino acids. V was clipped by 4 bases and J by 1 base, with 11 bases between them. This CDR3 reads CASSSTRESYEQYF. The CDR3 nucleotides read TGTGCCAGCAGTTCGACTAGGGAATCCTACGAGCAGTACTTC.

The V call is TRBV28, the J call TRBJ2-1; possible D gene TRBD2, 6 bases. The V gene lost 5 bases and the J gene lost 7 bases, with 21 bases spanning the gap. Germline CDR1 MDHEN, CDR2 SYDVKM. The CDR3 spans 16 residues. The CDR3 DNA is TGTGCCAGCAGTCCCTCGGGTAGCGAGGGACTTAATGAGCAGTTCTTC. Translation: CASSPSGSEGLNEQFF.

The table lists this clone with a few counts. The chain uses TRBV9 and TRBJ1-2; no definite D call. V lost 0 bases to trimming and J lost 3 bases, with 12 bases between them. CDR1 and CDR2 (germline): SGDLS, YYNGEE. CDR3 size: 15 residues. CDR3 region: CASSVEVGSHYGYTF. Written as DNA, the CDR3 is TGTGCCAGCAGCGTAGAGGTGGGCTCCCACTATGGCTACACCTTC.

This chain connects TRBV18 to TRBJ1-1, with D perhaps matching TRBD1 (6 bases). Trimming stripped 4 bases from V and 5 bases from J, with 11 bases between. Looked up from germline, CDR1 is KGHSH and CDR2 is LQKENI. The CDR3 contains 13 residues. The CDR3 sequence is CASSQTGKTEAFF. The CDR3 nucleotides read TGTGCCAGCTCACAAACAGGGAAGACTGAAGCTTTCTTT. The whole variable domain, remainder taken from reference TRBV18 and TRBJ1-1, is NAGVMQNPRHLVRRRGQEARLRCSPMKGHSHVYWYRQLPEEGLKFMVYLQKENIIDESGMPKERFSAEFPKEGPSILRIQQVVRGDSAAYFCASSQTGKTEAFFGQGTRLTVV.

The CDR3 sequence is CASSTSQGGRRYGYTF. As DNA, the CDR3 is TGTGCCAGCAGCACATCCCAGGGGGGACGACGCTATGGCTACACCTTC. The chain joins TRBV7-9 to TRBJ1-2; 7 bases match TRBD1. The trim removed 5 bases at V and 4 bases at J, leaving 13 bases unmatched. The CDR3 has 16 amino acids. Germline V gives CDR1 SEHNR, CDR2 FQNEAQ (reference sequence).

The rearrangement uses TRBV18 and TRBJ1-6; D is uncertain. This CDR3 is built from 12 residues. V lost 3 bases, J lost 12 bases, and 9 bases lay in between. Per germline, CDR1 KGHSH and CDR2 LQKENI. This CDR3 reads CASSPEGKPLHF. CDR3 DNA sequence: TGTGCCAGCTCACCGGAGGGTAAACCCCTCCACTTT.

This chain joins TRBV6-5 and TRBJ1-1; 12 bases align to TRBD1. CDR3 length equals 16 residues. Germline CDR1 MNHEY, CDR2 SVGAGI. Trimming took 0 bases from V and 4 from J; bases not matched to a gene: 3. The CDR3 region is CASSYSGQGAGTEAFF. In nucleotides, the CDR3 is TGTGCCAGCAGTTACTCGGGACAGGGGGCCGGCACTGAAGCTTTCTTT.

The chain carries TRBV28 and TRBJ1-2, with 8 bases identical to TRBD1. The CDR3 is made up of 14 amino acids. The germline gives CDR1 MDHEN, CDR2 SYDVKM. V gave up 6 bases and J gave up 4 bases; unmatched junction bases: 7. CDR3 coding DNA: TGTGCCAGCAGACAGACAGGGGCCCTCTATGGCTACACCTTC. Its protein is CASRQTGALYGYTF.

The chain couples TRBV5-4 to TRBJ2-7, with D possibly TRBD1 on 6 matching bases. This CDR3 comprises 14 residues. Between the trimmed V and J ends, which lost 3 bases and 3 bases, there was a span of 13 bases. Germline V gene data show CDR1 as SGHNT and CDR2 as YYREEE (reference sequence). CDR3 protein: CASSSGQRSYEQYF. In DNA, the CDR3 is TGTGCCAGCAGCTCAGGACAGAGAAGCTACGAGCAGTACTTC.

The chain has TRBV19 and TRBJ2-7; TRBD1 is a possible D gene (6 bases). The CDR3 is 14 amino acids. Trimming left V 5 bases short and J 5 bases short, with 16 bases between. CDR1 LNHDA and CDR2 SQIVND come from the germline V gene (reference sequence). The CDR3 protein is CASSAFQGGHEQYF. The CDR3 DNA reads TGTGCCAGTAGTGCCTTCCAAGGGGGTCACGAGCAGTACTTC.

The chain links TRBV27 to TRBJ2-1; D is perhaps TRBD2 (7 bases). Looked up from germline, CDR1 is MNHEY and CDR2 is SMNVEV (reference sequence). V was pared by 5 bases and J by 0 bases, with 11 bases between. The CDR3 loop spans 15 amino acids. The CDR3 spells CASSLGGLSYNEQFF. The CDR3 DNA is TGTGCCAGCAGTCTCGGGGGGCTCTCCTACAATGAGCAGTTCTTC.

The rearrangement uses TRBV4-2 and TRBJ2-5; a weak D match, TRBD1 (5 bases). Germline CDR1 is LGHNA and CDR2 is YNFKEQ. The CDR3 has 15 amino acids. Trimming shortened V by 0 bases and J by 1 base, and 9 bases separated the two germline ends. For the CDR3, the DNA is TGTGCCAGCAGCCAAGAGGGGCAGGGCCAAGAGACCCAGTACTTC. Its translation: CASSQEGQGQETQYF.

This CDR3 reads CASSLSGVGYTF. CDR3 DNA sequence: TGTGCCAGCAGCTTGTCGGGGGTCGGCTACACCTTC. This chain joins TRBV5-6 and TRBJ1-2; tentative D call: TRBD1 (5 bases). Germline values: CDR1 SGHDT, CDR2 YYEEEE. The V gene lost 1 base and the J gene lost 8 bases, with 9 bases spanning the gap. The CDR3 has 12 residues.

The genes are TRBV7-2 and TRBJ2-6; D possibly corresponds to TRBD1 (6 bases). Germline CDR1 and CDR2: SGHTA and FQGNSA. The CDR3 loop spans 16 amino acids. Trimming cost V 4 bases and J 0 bases, with 10 bases left between them. CDR3 bases: TGTGCCAGCAGCTCCAGGGGCGGCTCTGGGGCCAACGTCCTGACTTTC. Amino acid sequence: CASSSRGGSGANVLTF.

The chain combines TRBV19 with TRBJ2-2, with 8 positions matching TRBD1. The germline CDR1 and CDR2 sequences are LNHDA and SQIVND (reference sequence). With V trimmed by 7 bases and J by 6 bases, 10 bases remained unmatched. The CDR3 length is 15 residues. The CDR3 spells CASTPGQASAGELFF. As DNA, the CDR3 is TGTGCCAGTACTCCGGGACAGGCCTCGGCCGGGGAGCTGTTTTTT.

This clone was recorded once. The V call is TRBV28, the J call TRBJ1-5, with 9 bases lining up with TRBD1. This CDR3 has 18 amino acids. Trimming took 4 bases from V and 2 from J; bases not matched to a gene: 12. The germline CDR1 and CDR2 sequences are MDHEN and SYDVKM. CDR3 in amino acids: CASSSPGQGIGGNQPQHF. DNA of the CDR3: TGTGCCAGCAGTTCGCCGGGACAGGGTATTGGGGGCAATCAGCCCCAGCATTTT.

The rearrangement uses TRBV27 and TRBJ2-3, with TRBD2 matching 7 bases. Germline-derived CDR1 and CDR2 are MNHEY and SMNVEV (reference sequence). The CDR3 has 12 amino acids. Trimming at V came to 6 bases and at J to 7 bases, leaving 4 bases not matched to a gene. In nucleotides, the CDR3 is TGTGCCAGCAGGTCGGGACTAAATACGCAGTATTTT. This gives the protein CASRSGLNTQYF.

The rearrangement uses TRBV18 and TRBJ1-1; a possible D gene is TRBD1 (5 bases). The CDR3 is made up of 14 amino acids. Trimming took off 4 bases at V and 3 bases at J, with 12 bases between the two ends. Germline-derived CDR1 and CDR2 are KGHSH and LQKENI. The CDR3 DNA reads as TGTGCCAGCTCACGTCGGGGGATGGACACTGAAGCTTTCTTT. Residues: CASSRRGMDTEAFF. Using reference TRBV18 and TRBJ1-1 for the parts outside the CDR3, the full variable domain is NAGVMQNPRHLVRRRGQEARLRCSPMKGHSHVYWYRQLPEEGLKFMVYLQKENIIDESGMPKERFSAEFPKEGPSILRIQQVVRGDSAAYFCASSRRGMDTEAFFGQGTRLTVV.

This chain links TRBV7-6 with TRBJ2-3, with TRBD2 matching over 13 bases. Germline CDR1 SGHVS, CDR2 FNYEAQ. The ends lost 5 bases at V and 2 bases at J; junction bases unmatched: 7. The CDR3 is 17 residues long. For the CDR3, the DNA is TGTGCCAGCAGCACCGGACTAGCGGGGGCTTACACAGATACGCAGTATTTT. Residues: CASSTGLAGAYTDTQYF.

The CDR3 loop is CASSAGQGNNQPQHF. The CDR3 coding sequence is TGCGCCAGCAGCGCCGGTCAGGGGAACAATCAGCCCCAGCATTTT. J is TRBJ1-5 and V is TRBV10-2; TRBD1 is a possible D gene (6 bases). Trimming took off 6 bases at V and 3 bases at J, with 15 bases between the two ends. Germline lookup yields CDR1 WSHSY and CDR2 SAAADI. The length of the CDR3 is 15 residues.

The rearrangement joins TRBV28 to TRBJ1-4; perhaps TRBD1 as D (5 bases). This CDR3 has 13 amino acids. Germline V lookup: CDR1 MDHEN, CDR2 SYDVKM. The V end was cut by 4 bases, the J end by 6 bases, with 9 bases between. CDR3 residues: CASSSGSDEKLFF. The CDR3, as DNA: TGTGCCAGCAGTTCAGGGTCAGATGAAAAACTGTTTTTT. The full variable domain, with the rest looked up from reference TRBV28 and TRBJ1-4, is DVKVTQSSRYLVKRTGEKVFLECVQDMDHENMFWYRQDPGLGLRLIYFSYDVKMKEKGDIPEGYSVSREKKERFSLILESASTNQTSMYLCASSSGSDEKLFFGSGTQLSVL.